This is a list of T cell receptor beta chains from one sample in a study of shared clonotypes between healthy human individuals. Using immunoSEQ multiplex PCR, the repertoire was profiled, and TCRdb retains in-frame clones only, with some absent. The sample holds more than 2,000,000 clones, 90% to 95% seen once. Sequencing was performed on naive CD4+ T cells from PBMCs. Receptors were obtained from a man younger than 35 in good health. Some clones in this sample may be carry-over from other donors' samples. Both conserved end residues are part of each CDR3.

v_call | cdr3_aa
TRBV4-1 | CASSQGMVRQGNTIYF
TRBV28 | CASSLSPRTGGVETQYF
TRBV30 | CACQTGGTFSSYNSPLHF
TRBV7-2 | CASSLDSGRAGDTQYF
TRBV7-8 | CASSLWGRQGSNEQYF
TRBV28 | CASTRGTEAFF
TRBV18 | CASSPDGTGRFDYGYTF
TRBV5-1 | CASTPGWGAREQYF
TRBV5-4 | CASQLGDRGHLRDGYTF
TRBV14 | CATSGSGPGELFF
TRBV20-1 | CSAGADTQYF
TRBV15 | CATSRDLGTGSTEAFF
TRBV4-2 | CASSHPGRISGNTIYF
TRBV9 | CASRDREKNTGELFF
TRBV10-3 | CAIRGQLGQGGDTQYF
TRBV5-1 | CASSSWDGSPEGNEQFF
TRBV10-3 | CAISESQGSTEAFF
TRBV7-7 | CASSTSIGSEQYF
TRBV5-4 | CASSLRGTQETQYF
TRBV9 | CASSDSIAGVVSEQFF
TRBV18 | CASSPLTGNQPQHF
TRBV5-1 | CASSGGDSQETQYF
TRBV18 | CASSRTGTYEQYF
TRBV5-1 | CASSLGREGDTQYF
TRBV5-1 | CASSLMGQGADNEQFF
TRBV29-1 | CSVEDPVYGEAFF
TRBV6-5 | CASKVRRSPAYEQYF
TRBV7-9 | CASSLLPNTEAFF
TRBV5-4 | CASSMGGRTTDTQYF
TRBV12-5 | CASDPGGEQYF
TRBV18 | CASSDGTNSGNTIYF
TRBV12-5 | CASGLTTSARSYNEQFF
TRBV4-1 | CASRAFGHQETQYF
TRBV29-1 | CSVKTGGIRNIQYF
TRBV29-1 | CSAGNFWQPQHF
TRBV7-9 | CASSFLQGLDSGANVLTF
TRBV10-2 | CASTVDRGDNYGYTF